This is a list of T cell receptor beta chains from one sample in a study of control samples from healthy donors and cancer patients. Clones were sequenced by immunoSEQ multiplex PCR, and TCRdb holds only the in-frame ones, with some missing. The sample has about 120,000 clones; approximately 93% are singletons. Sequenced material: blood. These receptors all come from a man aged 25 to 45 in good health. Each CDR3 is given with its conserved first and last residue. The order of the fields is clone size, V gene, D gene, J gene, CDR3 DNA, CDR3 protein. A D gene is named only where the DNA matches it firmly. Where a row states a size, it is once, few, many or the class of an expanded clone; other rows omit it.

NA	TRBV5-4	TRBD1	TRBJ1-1	TGTGCCAGCAGCGTCGACAGGGGCACTGAAGCTTTCTTT	CASSVDRGTEAFF
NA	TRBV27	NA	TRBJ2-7	TGTGCCAGCAGTCTAGGGAGGGGGCGCGCCGAGCAGTACTTC	CASSLGRGRAEQYF
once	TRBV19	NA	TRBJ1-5	TGTGCCAGTAGTCCCCCCCCGGGGGACGGCAATCAGCCCCAGCATTTT	CASSPPPGDGNQPQHF
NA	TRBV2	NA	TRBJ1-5	TGTGCCAGCACTTGGAGGGGTCAGCCCCAGCATTTT	CASTWRGQPQHF
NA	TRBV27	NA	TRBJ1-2	TGTGCCAGCAGTTTATCGTCGGGTAAGAAAGGCTACACCTTC	CASSLSSGKKGYTF
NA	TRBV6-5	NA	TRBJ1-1	TGTGCCAGCACGGGGGGCAGGAACACTGAAGCTTTCTTT	CASTGGRNTEAFF
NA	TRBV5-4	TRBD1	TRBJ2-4	TGTGCCAGCAGCTTCGGGACAGGGAGGAACATTCAGTACTTC	CASSFGTGRNIQYF
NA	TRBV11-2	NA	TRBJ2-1	TGTGCCAGCAGCTTAGGACAGTCGCTCTACAATGAGCAGTTCTTC	CASSLGQSLYNEQFF
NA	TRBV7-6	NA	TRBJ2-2	TGTGCCAGCAGCTTAAGCCCTGCGGTCAGGGAGCTGTTTTTT	CASSLSPAVRELFF
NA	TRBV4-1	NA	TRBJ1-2	TGCGCCAGCAGCCAAGTAACCAACGTCTTTTATGGCTACACCTTC	CASSQVTNVFYGYTF
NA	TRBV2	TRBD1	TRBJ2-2	TGTGCCAGGTCGAAACGAACAGGGGGGACCTCCAACACCGGGGAGCTGTTTTTT	CARSKRTGGTSNTGELFF
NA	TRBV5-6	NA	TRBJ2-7	TGTGCCAGCAGTCGCCCCCGTCAGGGAAAGATCTACGAGCAGTACTTC	CASSRPRQGKIYEQYF
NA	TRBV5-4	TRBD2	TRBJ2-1	TGTGCCAGCAGCCGGACTAGCGGGGGGCTGGGCGAGCAGTTCTTC	CASSRTSGGLGEQFF
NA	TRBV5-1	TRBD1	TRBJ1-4	TGCGCCAGCAGCTTGGTTCCAGGGGGAGGTGTTGAAAAACTGTTTTTT	CASSLVPGGGVEKLFF
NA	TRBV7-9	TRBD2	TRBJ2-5	TGTGCCAGCAGCCAGCTAGCGGGGGGAGAGACCCAGTACTTC	CASSQLAGGETQYF
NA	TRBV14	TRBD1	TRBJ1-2	TGTGCCAGCAGCCAATGGGACAGGGGGTTCGGTGGCTACACCTTC	CASSQWDRGFGGYTF
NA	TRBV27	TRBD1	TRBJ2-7	TGTGCCAGCAGCCAGGGGGTGGAGCAGTACTTC	CASSQGVEQYF
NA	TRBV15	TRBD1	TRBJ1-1	TGTGCCACTTGGAAGGGGGCGGAAGGGAACACTGAAGCTTTCTTT	CATWKGAEGNTEAFF
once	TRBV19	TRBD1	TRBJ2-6	TGTGCCAGTAGTATACGAGGGGGCGGGTCTGGGGCCAACGTCCTGACTTTC	CASSIRGGGSGANVLTF